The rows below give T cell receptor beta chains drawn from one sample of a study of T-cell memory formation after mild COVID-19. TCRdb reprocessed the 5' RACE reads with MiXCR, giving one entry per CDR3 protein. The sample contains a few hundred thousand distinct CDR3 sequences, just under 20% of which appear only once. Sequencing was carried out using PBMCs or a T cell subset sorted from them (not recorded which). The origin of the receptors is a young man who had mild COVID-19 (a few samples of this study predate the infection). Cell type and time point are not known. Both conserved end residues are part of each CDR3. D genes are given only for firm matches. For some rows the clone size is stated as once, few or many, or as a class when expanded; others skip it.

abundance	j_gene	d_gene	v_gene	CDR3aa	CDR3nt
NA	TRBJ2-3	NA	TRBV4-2	CASSQRGGSKTDTQYF	TGTGCCAGCAGCCAAAGAGGGGGGTCGAAGACAGATACGCAGTATTTT
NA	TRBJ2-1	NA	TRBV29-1	CSVEDFSYNEQFF	TGCAGCGTTGAGGATTTTTCCTACAATGAGCAGTTCTTC
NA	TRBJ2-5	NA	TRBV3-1	CASSQVPRTQYF	TGTGCCAGCAGCCAAGTCCCGCGGACCCAGTACTTC
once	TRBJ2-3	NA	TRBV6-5	CASKIGEDTQYF	TGTGCCAGTAAGATTGGAGAGGATACGCAGTATTTT
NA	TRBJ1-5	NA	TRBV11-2	CASSLVGGPQHF	TGTGCCAGCAGCTTAGTCGGGGGGCCCCAGCATTTT
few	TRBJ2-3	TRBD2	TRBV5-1	CASSATGLAGEDTQYF	TGCGCCAGCAGCGCCACCGGACTAGCGGGGGAAGATACGCAGTATTTT
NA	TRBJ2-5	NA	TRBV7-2	CASSNRERETQYF	TGTGCCAGCAGCAACAGGGAAAGGGAGACCCAGTACTTC
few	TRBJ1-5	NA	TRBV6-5	CASSYSGDLGQPQHF	TGTGCCAGCAGTTACTCGGGGGACTTGGGGCAGCCCCAGCATTTT
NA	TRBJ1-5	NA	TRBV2	CASSAPYAINQPQHF	TGTGCCAGCAGTGCCCCATACGCCATCAATCAGCCCCAGCATTTT
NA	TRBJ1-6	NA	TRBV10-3	CAIRRQADNSPLHF	TGTGCCATCAGACGGCAGGCAGATAATTCACCCCTCCACTTT
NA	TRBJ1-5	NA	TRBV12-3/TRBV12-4	CASSLAGLNQPQHF	TGTGCCAGCAGTTTAGCCGGGCTCAATCAGCCCCAGCATTTT
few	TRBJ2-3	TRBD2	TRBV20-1	CSARGLAGATDTQYF	TGCAGTGCTAGAGGACTAGCGGGAGCTACAGATACGCAGTATTTT
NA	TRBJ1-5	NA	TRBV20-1	CSAVPRGGLGNQPQHF	TGCAGTGCCGTCCCCAGGGGAGGTTTGGGCAATCAGCCCCAGCATTTT
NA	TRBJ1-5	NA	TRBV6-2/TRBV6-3	CASSPSPDQRGNQPQHF	TGTGCCAGCAGCCCTAGCCCGGACCAAAGGGGCAATCAGCCCCAGCATTTT
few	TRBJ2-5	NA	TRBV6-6	CASSYAQGGSETQYF	TGTGCCAGCAGTTATGCACAGGGAGGTTCAGAGACCCAGTACTTC
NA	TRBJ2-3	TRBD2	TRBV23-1	CASSQSNRGGPDTQYF	TGCGCCAGCAGTCAATCAAATCGGGGGGGCCCAGATACGCAGTATTTT
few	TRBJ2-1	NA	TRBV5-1	CASSFYGTGLYNEQFF	TGCGCCAGCAGCTTCTACGGAACAGGCCTCTACAATGAGCAGTTCTTC